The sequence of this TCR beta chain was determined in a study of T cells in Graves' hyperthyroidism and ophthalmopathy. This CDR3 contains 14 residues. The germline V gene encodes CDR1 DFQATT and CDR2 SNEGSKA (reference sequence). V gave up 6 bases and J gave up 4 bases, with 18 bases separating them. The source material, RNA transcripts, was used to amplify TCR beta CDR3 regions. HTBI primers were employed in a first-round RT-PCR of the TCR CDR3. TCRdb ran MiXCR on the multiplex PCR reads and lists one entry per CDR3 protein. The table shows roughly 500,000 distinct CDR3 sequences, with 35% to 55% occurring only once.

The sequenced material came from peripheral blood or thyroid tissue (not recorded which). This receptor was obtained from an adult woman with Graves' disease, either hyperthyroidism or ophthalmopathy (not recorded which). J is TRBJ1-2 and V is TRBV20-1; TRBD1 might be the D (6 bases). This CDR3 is CSATTGQGGYGYTF. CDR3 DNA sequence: TGCAGTGCGACCACAGGGCAGGGTGGCTATGGCTACACCTTC.